This TCR beta chain was recorded in a study of neoadjuvant anti-PD-1 for oral cavity cancer. On the study more broadly: Non-progressing patients received a fourth nivolumab dose near day 43, then surgery on days 50-56.

Patients had newly diagnosed, untreated stage II-IVA oral cavity squamous cell carcinoma. Study-level points and caveats: Non-responders to neoadjuvant nivolumab had significantly more clonal PBMC T cells than responders.

TCRdb keeps only in-frame clones here, not all; method: immunoSEQ multiplex PCR. The table shows tens of thousands of clones, with more than 70% occurring only once. This CDR3 is 14 amino acids long. The V end lost 4 bases, the J end lost 1 base, and 11 bases lay between the germline ends. CDR1 is SGDLS and CDR2 is YYNGEE in the germline V gene. Of note for this clone: Its target is not known.

The receptor's source is a person aged 40 to 85 with oral cavity squamous cell carcinoma. The sequenced sample was PBMCs, obtained before nivolumab (anti-PD-1) treatment. V and J are TRBV9 and TRBJ1-1; tentative D call: TRBD1 (6 bases). For the CDR3, the DNA is TGTGCCAGCAGCTCACTCAGGGGGAACACTGAAGCTTTCTTT. Its protein product is CASSSLRGNTEAFF.